Reported below is one TCR beta chain. The data stem from a study of regulatory T cells in long-lasting Graves disease. The CDR3 covers 20 residues. V dropped 0 bases and J dropped 1; count of bases not matched to a gene: 16. Looked up from germline, CDR1 is LGHDT and CDR2 is YNNKEL (reference sequence). Libraries of TCR beta came from iRepertoire HTBI primers plus Arm-PCR of CDR3 regions. TCRdb re-called the multiplex PCR reads with MiXCR, one entry per CDR3 protein. Of roughly 500,000 distinct CDR3 sequences listed, approximately 12% are singletons. Time point denoted: newly diagnosed GD, antithyroid drugs for less than 3 months. Researchers made the TCR library from RNA that was extracted from PBMCs. A further study also used this sample, focusing on T cells in Graves' hyperthyroidism and ophthalmopathy.

This TCR came from a woman aged 25 to 39 with Graves disease. The gene calls are TRBV3-1 and TRBJ2-3; 7 bases map to TRBD2. Sequenced here: peripheral blood mononuclear cells (PBMCs), sampled at new diagnosis, from a patient treated with antithyroid drugs. The CDR3 nucleotides read TGTGCCAGCAGCCAAGAAGGTGTATTGCGGGAGTCGGGGCGCACAGATACGCAGTATTTT. This translates into CASSQEGVLRESGRTDTQYF.